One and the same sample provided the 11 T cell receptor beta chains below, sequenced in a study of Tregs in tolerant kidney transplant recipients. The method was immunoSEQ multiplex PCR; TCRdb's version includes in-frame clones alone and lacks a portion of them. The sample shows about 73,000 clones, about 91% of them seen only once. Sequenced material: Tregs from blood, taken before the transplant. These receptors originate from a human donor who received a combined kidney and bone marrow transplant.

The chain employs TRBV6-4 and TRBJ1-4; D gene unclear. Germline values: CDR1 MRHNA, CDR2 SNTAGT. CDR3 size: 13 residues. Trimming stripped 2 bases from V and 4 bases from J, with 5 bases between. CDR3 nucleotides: TGTGCCAGCAGTGACAGGAGTAATGAAAAACTGTTTTTT. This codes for CASSDRSNEKLFF.

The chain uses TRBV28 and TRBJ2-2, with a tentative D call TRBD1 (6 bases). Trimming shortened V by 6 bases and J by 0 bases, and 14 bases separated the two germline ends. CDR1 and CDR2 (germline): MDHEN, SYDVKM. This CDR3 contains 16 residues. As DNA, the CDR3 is TGTGCCAGCAGAGCCGGGGACACGACGAACACCGGGGAGCTGTTTTTT. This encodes CASRAGDTTNTGELFF. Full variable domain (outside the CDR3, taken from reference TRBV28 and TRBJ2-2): DVKVTQSSRYLVKRTGEKVFLECVQDMDHENMFWYRQDPGLGLRLIYFSYDVKMKEKGDIPEGYSVSREKKERFSLILESASTNQTSMYLCASRAGDTTNTGELFFGEGSRLTVL.

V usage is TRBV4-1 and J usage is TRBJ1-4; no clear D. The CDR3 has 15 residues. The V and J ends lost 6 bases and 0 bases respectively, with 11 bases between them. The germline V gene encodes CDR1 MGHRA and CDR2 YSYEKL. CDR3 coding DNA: TGCGCCAGCAGGCGGACGGAGGCAACTAATGAAAAACTGTTTTTT. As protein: CASRRTEATNEKLFF.

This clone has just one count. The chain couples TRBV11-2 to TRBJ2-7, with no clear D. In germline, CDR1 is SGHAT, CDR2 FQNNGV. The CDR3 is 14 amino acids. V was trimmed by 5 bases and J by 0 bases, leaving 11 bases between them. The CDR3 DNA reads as TGTGCCAGCAGCCTTACAGCCCTCTCCTACGAGCAGTACTTC. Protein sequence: CASSLTALSYEQYF.

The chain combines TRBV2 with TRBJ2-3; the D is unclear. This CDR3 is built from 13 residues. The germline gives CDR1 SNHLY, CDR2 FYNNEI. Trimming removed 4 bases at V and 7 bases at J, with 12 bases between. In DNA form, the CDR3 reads TGTGCCAGCAGTGGTGTGGATAGGAATACGCAGTATTTT. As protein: CASSGVDRNTQYF.

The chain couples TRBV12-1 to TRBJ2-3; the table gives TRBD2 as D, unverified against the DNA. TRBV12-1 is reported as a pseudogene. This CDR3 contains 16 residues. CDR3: CASSFSLGGATDTQYF. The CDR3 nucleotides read TGTGCCAGCAGCTTTAGCCTGGGGGGGGCGACAGATACGCAGTATTTT.

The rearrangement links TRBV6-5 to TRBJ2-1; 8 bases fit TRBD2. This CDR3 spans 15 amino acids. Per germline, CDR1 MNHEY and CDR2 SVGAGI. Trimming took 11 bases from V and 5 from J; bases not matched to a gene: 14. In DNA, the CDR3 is TGTGCCGACCGAAACGGGGGGGCTAGAGACAATGAGCAGTTCTTC. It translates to CADRNGGARDNEQFF.

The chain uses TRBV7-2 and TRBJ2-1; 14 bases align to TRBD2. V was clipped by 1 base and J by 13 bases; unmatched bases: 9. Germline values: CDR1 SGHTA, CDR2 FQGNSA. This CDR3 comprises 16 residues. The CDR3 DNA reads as TGTGCCAGCAGCTTAGGGGCGCGGACTAGCGGGAGGTATCAGTTCTTC. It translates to CASSLGARTSGRYQFF.

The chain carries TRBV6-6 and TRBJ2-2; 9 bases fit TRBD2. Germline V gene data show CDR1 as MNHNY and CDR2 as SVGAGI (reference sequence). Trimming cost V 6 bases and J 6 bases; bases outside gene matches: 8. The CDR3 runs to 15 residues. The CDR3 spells CASSPAGGPPGELFF. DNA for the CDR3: TGTGCCAGCAGCCCGGCGGGAGGGCCCCCCGGGGAGCTGTTTTTT.

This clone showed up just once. The CDR3 spells CASSPSGGDTQYF. Here the CDR3 DNA reads TGTGCCAGCTCACCTAGCGGCGGGGATACGCAGTATTTT. The chain couples TRBV18 to TRBJ2-3; possibly TRBD2 for D (6 bases). The germline V gene has CDR1 KGHSH and CDR2 LQKENI. The CDR3 loop spans 13 amino acids. The V and J ends lost 3 bases and 6 bases respectively, with 10 bases between them.

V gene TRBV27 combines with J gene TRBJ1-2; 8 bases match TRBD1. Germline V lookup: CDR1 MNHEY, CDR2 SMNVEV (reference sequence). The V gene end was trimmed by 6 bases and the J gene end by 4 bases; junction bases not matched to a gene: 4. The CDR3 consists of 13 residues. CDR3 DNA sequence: TGTGCCAGCAGAACAGGGGGGACCTATGGCTACACCTTC. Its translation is CASRTGGTYGYTF.